Listed below are T cell receptor beta chains from one sample, sequenced in a study of T-cell reconstitution after alpha-beta-depleted transplantation in children. TCRdb itself ran the PCR reads through MiXCR, one entry per CDR3 protein. The sample holds over 200,000 distinct CDR3 sequences, about 8.7% seen once. The sequencing here drew on PBMCs, mostly from graft donor cells, taken 360 days after TCRalphabeta/CD19-depleted stem cell transplant. The receptors stem from a male patient between 2 and 15 years old who had a stem cell transplant for acute myeloid leukemia, so the T cells may come from the graft donor. The CDR3 runs from the conserved cysteine through the conserved F or W. D genes are given only for firm matches. Clone size is not always given. Where it is, it says once, few, many or a class for expanded clones.

j_call v_call d_call clone_size cdr3_aa cdr3_nt
TRBJ1-5 TRBV18 NA few CASSPQNSNQPQHF TGTGCCAGCTCACCCCAAAATAGCAATCAGCCCCAGCATTTT
TRBJ2-3 TRBV4-1 NA NA CASSQDVRGAYSTDTQYF TGCGCCAGCAGCCAAGATGTGAGGGGGGCGTATAGCACAGATACGCAGTATTTT
TRBJ2-6 TRBV3-1 TRBD1 NA CASSHGTVSGANVLTF TGTGCCAGCAGCCATGGGACAGTTTCTGGGGCCAACGTCCTGACTTTC
TRBJ1-5 TRBV20-1 NA many CSASRRQDNQPQHF TGCAGTGCTAGTCGGAGACAGGACAATCAGCCCCAGCATTTT
TRBJ2-7 TRBV21-1 NA NA CASSPNPLQGEQLAGAYEQYF TGTGCCAGCAGCCCCAACCCCCTTCAGGGGGAACAACTAGCGGGAGCCTACGAGCAGTACTTC
TRBJ1-2 TRBV5-1 TRBD1 few CASSLAGQGPYGYTF TGCGCCAGCAGCTTGGCTGGACAGGGCCCCTATGGCTACACCTTC
TRBJ2-7 TRBV6-1 TRBD1 NA CASRQNRGSYEQYF TGTGCCAGCAGACAAAACAGGGGTTCCTACGAGCAGTACTTC
TRBJ2-5 TRBV20-1 NA many CSASTLVGEETQYF TGCAGTGCGAGCACACTAGTGGGGGAAGAGACCCAGTACTTC
TRBJ1-1 TRBV7-3 NA many CASSPLQGSTEAFF TGTGCCAGCAGCCCCCTTCAGGGAAGCACTGAAGCTTTCTTT
TRBJ2-6 TRBV7-2 NA NA CASRPQVTSSGANVLTF TGTGCCAGCAGACCACAGGTTACGAGTTCTGGGGCCAACGTCCTGACTTTC
TRBJ2-4 TRBV6-1 TRBD1 NA CASSRPGQGAKNIQYF TGTGCCAGCAGTCGTCCGGGACAGGGAGCCAAAAACATTCAGTACTTC
TRBJ2-3 TRBV7-2 NA NA CASSFERVTDTQYF TGTGCCAGCAGCTTCGAGCGGGTCACAGATACGCAGTATTTT
TRBJ2-5 TRBV29-1 TRBD2 many CSVGYLRGAETQYF TGCAGCGTTGGATACTTGCGGGGGGCCGAGACCCAGTACTTC
TRBJ2-5 TRBV5-1 TRBD2 few CASSLFTGLPQETQYF TGCGCCAGCAGCTTGTTTACGGGACTACCGCAAGAGACCCAGTACTTC
TRBJ2-5 TRBV6-5 TRBD2 few CASSSTWTSGEETQYF TGTGCCAGCAGTTCTACCTGGACTAGCGGGGAAGAGACCCAGTACTTC
TRBJ2-1 TRBV7-2 TRBD2 few CASSWGLAGAYNEQFF TGTGCCAGCAGCTGGGGACTAGCGGGAGCCTACAATGAGCAGTTCTTC
TRBJ2-7 TRBV6-5 TRBD2 NA CASSSPGLAVSLYEQYF TGTGCCAGCAGTTCGCCGGGACTAGCGGTGTCTCTCTACGAGCAGTACTTC
TRBJ2-5 TRBV5-5 NA NA CASRGFSLLQETQYF TGTGCCAGCAGGGGCTTCTCCCTCCTCCAAGAGACCCAGTACTTC
TRBJ2-1 TRBV11-2 NA few CASTLRWGNEQFF TGTGCCAGCACTCTCCGATGGGGGAATGAGCAGTTCTTC
TRBJ2-1 TRBV9 TRBD1 few CASSARTGLNEQFF TGTGCCAGCAGCGCCCGGACAGGGTTAAATGAGCAGTTCTTC
TRBJ1-4 TRBV6-5 NA NA CASSYRTDREKLFF TGTGCCAGCAGTTACCGGACAGACCGGGAAAAACTGTTTTTT
TRBJ2-2 TRBV7-2 NA many CASSLRRDYTGELFF TGTGCCAGCAGCTTAAGGCGGGACTACACCGGGGAGCTGTTTTTT
TRBJ1-2 TRBV6-4 NA NA CASSARMGYGYTF TGTGCCAGCAGTGCCAGGATGGGCTATGGCTACACCTTC
TRBJ2-1 TRBV12-3/TRBV12-4 NA NA CASRGTTPGNEQFF TGTGCCAGCCGGGGGACCACCCCGGGCAATGAGCAGTTCTTC
TRBJ2-1 TRBV29-1 NA many CSVTRDAYNEQFF TGCAGCGTTACACGTGACGCCTACAATGAGCAGTTCTTC
TRBJ2-1 TRBV20-1 NA many CSVTRAEYNEQFF TGCAGTGTGACGAGAGCGGAATACAATGAGCAGTTCTTC
TRBJ1-4 TRBV5-1 TRBD1 many CASSPGTGAEKLFF TGCGCCAGCAGCCCCGGGACAGGAGCTGAAAAACTGTTTTTT
TRBJ2-3 TRBV7-7 NA many CASSFRGSSTDTQYF TGTGCTAGCAGTTTCCGGGGGAGTAGCACAGATACGCAGTATTTT
TRBJ2-1 TRBV6-1 NA few CASRPGTWGEQFF TGTGCCAGCAGACCAGGGACCTGGGGTGAGCAGTTCTTC
TRBJ2-1 TRBV24-1 NA many CATSDSHPGSSYNEQFF TGTGCCACCAGTGATTCCCACCCAGGGTCCTCCTACAATGAGCAGTTCTTC
TRBJ1-4 TRBV12-3/TRBV12-4 NA NA CASSNTIGKLFF TGTGCCAGCAGTAACACAATCGGAAAACTGTTTTTT
TRBJ1-1 TRBV4-1 NA NA CASSQVMPTEAFF TGCGCCAGCAGCCAAGTCATGCCGACTGAAGCTTTCTTT
TRBJ2-5 TRBV25-1 NA few CATAYGETQYF TGTGCCACAGCATACGGGGAGACCCAGTACTTC
TRBJ1-5 TRBV12-5 NA few CASGKGGNQPQHF TGTGCTAGTGGTAAGGGGGGGAATCAGCCCCAGCATTTT